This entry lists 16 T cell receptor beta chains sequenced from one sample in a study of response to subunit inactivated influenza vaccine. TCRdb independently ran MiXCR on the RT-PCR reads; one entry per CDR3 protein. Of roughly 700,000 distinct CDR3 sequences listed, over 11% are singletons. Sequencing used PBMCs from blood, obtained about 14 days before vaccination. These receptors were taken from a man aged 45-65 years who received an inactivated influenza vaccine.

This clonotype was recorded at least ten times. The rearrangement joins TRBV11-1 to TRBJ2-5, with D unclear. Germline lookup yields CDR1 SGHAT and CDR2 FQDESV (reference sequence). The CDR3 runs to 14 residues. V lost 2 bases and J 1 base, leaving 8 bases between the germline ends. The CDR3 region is CASSLRSAQETQYF. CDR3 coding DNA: TGTGCCAGCAGCTTAAGAAGCGCCCAAGAGACCCAGTACTTC.

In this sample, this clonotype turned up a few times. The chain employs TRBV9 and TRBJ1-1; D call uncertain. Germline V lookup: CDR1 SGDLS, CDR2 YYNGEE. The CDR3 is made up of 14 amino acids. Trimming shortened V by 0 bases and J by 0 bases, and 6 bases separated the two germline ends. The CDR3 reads CASSVAGLNTEAFF. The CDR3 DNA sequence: TGTGCCAGCAGCGTAGCTGGGCTGAACACTGAAGCTTTCTTT.

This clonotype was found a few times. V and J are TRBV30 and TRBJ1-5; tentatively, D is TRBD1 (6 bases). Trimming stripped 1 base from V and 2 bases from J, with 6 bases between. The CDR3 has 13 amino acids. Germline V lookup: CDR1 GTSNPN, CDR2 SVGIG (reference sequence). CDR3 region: CAWSDRGNQPQHF. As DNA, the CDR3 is TGTGCCTGGAGTGACAGGGGCAATCAGCCCCAGCATTTT.

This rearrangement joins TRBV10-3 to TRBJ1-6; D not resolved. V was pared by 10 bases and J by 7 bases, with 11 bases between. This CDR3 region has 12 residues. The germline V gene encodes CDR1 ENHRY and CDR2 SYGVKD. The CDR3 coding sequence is TGTGCCACGAGAGCACAGAATTCACCCCTCCACTTT. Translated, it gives CATRAQNSPLHF.

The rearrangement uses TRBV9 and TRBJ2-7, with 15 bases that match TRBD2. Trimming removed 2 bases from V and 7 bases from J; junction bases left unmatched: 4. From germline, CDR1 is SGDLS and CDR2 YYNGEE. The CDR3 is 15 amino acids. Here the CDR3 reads CASSVGGTSGREQYF. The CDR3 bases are TGTGCCAGCAGCGTCGGAGGGACTAGCGGGAGGGAGCAGTACTTC. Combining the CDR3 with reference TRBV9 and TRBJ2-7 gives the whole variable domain DSGVTQTPKHLITATGQRVTLRCSPRSGDLSVYWYQQSLDQGLQFLIQYYNGEERAKGNILERFSAQQFPDLHSELNLSSLELGDSALYFCASSVGGTSGREQYFGPGTRLTVT.

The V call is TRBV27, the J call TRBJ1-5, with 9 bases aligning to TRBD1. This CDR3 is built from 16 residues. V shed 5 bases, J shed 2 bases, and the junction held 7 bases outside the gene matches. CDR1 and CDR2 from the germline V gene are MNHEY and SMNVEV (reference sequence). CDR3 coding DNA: TGTGCCAGCAGTATCACAGGGGGCGGGGGCAATCAGCCCCAGCATTTT. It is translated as CASSITGGGGNQPQHF.

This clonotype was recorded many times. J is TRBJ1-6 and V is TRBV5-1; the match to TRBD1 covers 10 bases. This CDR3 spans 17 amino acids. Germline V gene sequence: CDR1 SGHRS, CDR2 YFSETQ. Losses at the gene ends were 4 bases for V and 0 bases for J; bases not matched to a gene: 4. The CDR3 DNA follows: TGCGCCAGCAGCATCGGACAGGGGGGCTCCTATAATTCACCCCTCCACTTT. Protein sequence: CASSIGQGGSYNSPLHF.

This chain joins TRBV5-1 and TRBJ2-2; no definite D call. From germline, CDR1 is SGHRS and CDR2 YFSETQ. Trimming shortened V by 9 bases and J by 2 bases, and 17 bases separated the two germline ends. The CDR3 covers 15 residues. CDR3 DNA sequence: TGCGCCACCACGACAAGGATGGGAAACACCGGGGAGCTGTTTTTT. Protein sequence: CATTTRMGNTGELFF.

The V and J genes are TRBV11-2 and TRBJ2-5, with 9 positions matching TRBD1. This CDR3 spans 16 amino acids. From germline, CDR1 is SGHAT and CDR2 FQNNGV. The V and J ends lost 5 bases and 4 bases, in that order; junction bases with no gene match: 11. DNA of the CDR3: TGTGCCAGCAGCCGCCTTGGGGACAGGGTGCGAGAGACCCAGTACTTC. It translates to CASSRLGDRVRETQYF.

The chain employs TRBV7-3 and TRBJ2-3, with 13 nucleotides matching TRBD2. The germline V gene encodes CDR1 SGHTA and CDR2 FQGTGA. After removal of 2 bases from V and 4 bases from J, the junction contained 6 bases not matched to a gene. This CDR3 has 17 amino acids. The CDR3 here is CASSLGLAGDYADTQYF. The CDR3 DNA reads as TGTGCCAGCAGCTTAGGACTAGCGGGAGATTATGCAGATACGCAGTATTTT. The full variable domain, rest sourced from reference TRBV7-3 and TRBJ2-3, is GAGVSQTPSNKVTEKGKYVELRCDPISGHTALYWYRQSLGQGPEFLIYFQGTGAADDSGLPNDRFFAVRPEGSVSTLKIQRTERGDSAVYLCASSLGLAGDYADTQYFGPGTRLTVL.

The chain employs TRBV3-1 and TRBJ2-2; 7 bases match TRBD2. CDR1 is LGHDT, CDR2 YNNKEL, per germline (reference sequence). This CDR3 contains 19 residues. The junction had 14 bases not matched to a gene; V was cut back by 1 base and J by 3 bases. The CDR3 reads CASSQGRGAGGRYTGELFF. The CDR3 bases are TGTGCCAGCAGCCAAGGCCGCGGGGCAGGCGGGAGATACACCGGGGAGCTGTTTTTT. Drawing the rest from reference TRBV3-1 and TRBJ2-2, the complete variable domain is DTAVSQTPKYLVTQMGNDKSIKCEQNLGHDTMYWYKQDSKKFLKIMFSYNNKELIINETVPNRFSPKSPDKAHLNLHINSLELGDSAVYFCASSQGRGAGGRYTGELFFGEGSRLTVL.

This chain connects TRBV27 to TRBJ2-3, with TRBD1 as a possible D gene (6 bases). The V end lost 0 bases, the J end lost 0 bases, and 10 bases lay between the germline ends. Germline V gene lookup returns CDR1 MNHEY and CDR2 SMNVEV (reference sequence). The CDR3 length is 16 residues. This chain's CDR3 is CASSLSEQGSTDTQYF. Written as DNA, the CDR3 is TGTGCCAGCAGTTTATCGGAGCAGGGGAGCACAGATACGCAGTATTTT.

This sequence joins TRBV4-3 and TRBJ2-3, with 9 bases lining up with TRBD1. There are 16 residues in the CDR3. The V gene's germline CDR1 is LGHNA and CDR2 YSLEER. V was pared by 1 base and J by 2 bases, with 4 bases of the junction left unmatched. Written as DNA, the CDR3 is TGCGCCAGCAGCCAAGGACAGGGGGGGTTCACAGATACGCAGTATTTT. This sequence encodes CASSQGQGGFTDTQYF.

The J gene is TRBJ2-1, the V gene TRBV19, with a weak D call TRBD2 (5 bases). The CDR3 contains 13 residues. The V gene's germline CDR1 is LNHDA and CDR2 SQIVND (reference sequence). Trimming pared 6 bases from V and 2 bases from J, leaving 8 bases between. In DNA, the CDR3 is TGTGCCAGTAGCCGGAGGACCTACAATGAGCAGTTCTTC. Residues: CASSRRTYNEQFF.

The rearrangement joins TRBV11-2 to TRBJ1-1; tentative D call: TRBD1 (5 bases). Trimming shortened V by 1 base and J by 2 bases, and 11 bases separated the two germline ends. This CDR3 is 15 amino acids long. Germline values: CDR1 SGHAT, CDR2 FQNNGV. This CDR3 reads CASSLVVRENTEAFF. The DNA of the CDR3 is TGTGCCAGCAGCTTAGTAGTCAGGGAAAACACTGAAGCTTTCTTT.

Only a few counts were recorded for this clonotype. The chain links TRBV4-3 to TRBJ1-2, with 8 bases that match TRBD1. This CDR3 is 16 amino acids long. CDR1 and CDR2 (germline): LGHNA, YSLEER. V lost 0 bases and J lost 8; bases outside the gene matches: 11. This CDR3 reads CASSQDRAGGAGGYTF. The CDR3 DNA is TGCGCCAGCAGCCAAGATCGGGCAGGGGGCGCTGGAGGCTACACCTTC.